The sequence of this T cell receptor beta chain was determined in a study of T-cell reconstitution after alpha-beta-depleted transplantation in children. Study results and caveats: Where some patients showed high TCRbeta diversity at day 60, it came from recipient T cells and thymic progenitors that had survived. Expanded graft clones numbering several hundred reportedly gave rise to alpha-beta T cells about two months after transplant. T-cell numbers and diversity one year post-transplant derived largely from freshly generated T cells.

This clonotype was picked up many times. The target antigen is unknown. CDR1 is DFQATT, CDR2 SNEGSKA, per germline (reference sequence). The germline V and J ends were trimmed by 3 bases and 7 bases, with 21 bases remaining between them. The CDR3 is 15 amino acids. The authors prepared the TCRbeta library with unique molecular identifiers. TCRdb redid the calling of the PCR reads with MiXCR, one entry per CDR3 protein. Of about 170,000 distinct CDR3 sequences listed, around 10% were seen once; the top ten hold 13%. The chain joins TRBV20-1 to TRBJ1-1, with D possibly matching TRBD1 (5 bases). The TCR sequence derives from a boy aged 2-9 years with acute myeloid leukemia, due to receive a stem cell transplant. Specimen: PBMCs, collected before TCRalphabeta/CD19-depleted stem cell transplant. CDR3 region: CSASPFRGTMGEAFF. CDR3 in DNA: TGCAGTGCTAGTCCGTTTCGGGGCACAATGGGTGAAGCTTTCTTT.